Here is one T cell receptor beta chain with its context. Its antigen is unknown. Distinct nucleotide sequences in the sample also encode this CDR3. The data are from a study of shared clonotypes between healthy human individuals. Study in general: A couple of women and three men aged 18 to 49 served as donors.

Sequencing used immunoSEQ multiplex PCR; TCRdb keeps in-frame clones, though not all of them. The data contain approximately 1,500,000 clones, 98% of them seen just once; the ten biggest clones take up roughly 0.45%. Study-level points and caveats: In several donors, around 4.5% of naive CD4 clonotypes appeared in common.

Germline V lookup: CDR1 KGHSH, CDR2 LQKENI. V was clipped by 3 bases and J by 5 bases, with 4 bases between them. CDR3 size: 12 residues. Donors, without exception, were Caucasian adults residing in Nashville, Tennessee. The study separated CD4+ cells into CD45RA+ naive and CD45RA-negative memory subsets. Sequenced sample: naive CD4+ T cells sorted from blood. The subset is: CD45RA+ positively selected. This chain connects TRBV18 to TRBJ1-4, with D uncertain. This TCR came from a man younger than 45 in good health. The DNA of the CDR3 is TGTGCCAGCTCACCGGGAAATGAAAAACTGTTTTTT. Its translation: CASSPGNEKLFF.